The clone carrying this T cell receptor beta chain came up many times. The CDR3 is made up of 15 amino acids. Trimming took off 2 bases at V and 0 bases at J, with 5 bases between the two ends. Germline V gene data show CDR1 as MNHEY and CDR2 as SVGEGT. Researchers made TCR beta libraries by using iRepertoire HTBI primers and running Arm-PCR on CDR3 regions. TCRdb re-called the multiplex PCR reads through MiXCR, storing one row per CDR3 protein. Of around 430,000 distinct CDR3 sequences listed, about 22% were seen once; the top ten hold about an eighth. This sample stems from a study of regulatory T cells in long-lasting Graves disease. Described time point: persistent/refractory GD, antithyroid drugs over 5 years with positive TRAb. Preparation of the TCR library used RNA extracted from PBMCs.

Sequencing was performed on peripheral blood mononuclear cells (PBMCs), taken when the disease was refractory, from a patient treated with antithyroid drugs. The V call is TRBV6-2 or TRBV6-3, the J call TRBJ1-6; no firm D call. The clonotype originates from a female donor with Graves disease. The CDR3 DNA reads as TGTGCCAGCAGTTACAGGAGCTCCTATAATTCACCCCTCCACTTT. Translated: CASSYRSSYNSPLHF.